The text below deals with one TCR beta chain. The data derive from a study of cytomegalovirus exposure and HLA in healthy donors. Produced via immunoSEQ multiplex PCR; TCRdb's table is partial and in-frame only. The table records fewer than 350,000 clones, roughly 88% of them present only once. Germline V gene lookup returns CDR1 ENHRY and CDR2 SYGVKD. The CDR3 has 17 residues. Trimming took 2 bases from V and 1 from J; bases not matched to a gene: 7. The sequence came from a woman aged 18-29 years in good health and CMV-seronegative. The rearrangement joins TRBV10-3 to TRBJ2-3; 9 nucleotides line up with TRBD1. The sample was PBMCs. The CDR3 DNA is TGTGCCATCAGTGAGACCGAGGGGGACAGGGGCACAGATACGCAGTATTTT. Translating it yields CAISETEGDRGTDTQYF.